This T cell receptor beta chain was sequenced in a study of blood T cells in healthy people across ages. In the study overall: When template switching was applied, about one barcoded beta molecule was captured per two T cells. The study's findings and limits: Diversity estimates drawn from one million T cells were deemed underestimates.

The CDR3 runs to 16 residues. Germline V CDR1 and CDR2: SGHTA, FQGNSA. For this clonotype: Its antigen is currently unknown. A junction end diverges from the germline sequence, so it may reflect a read error.

Primed by a sample-barcoded 5' primer and a J-beta primer mix, a second PCR proceeded for about 7 to 11 cycles. TCRdb re-called the 5' RACE reads with MiXCR, one entry per CDR3 protein. The table lists about 780,000 distinct CDR3 sequences, 55% to 65% of them singletons. The clonotype originates from a young man in good health. The sample comprised blood. The rearrangement joins TRBV7-2 to TRBJ2-3, with D uncertain. CDR3 coding DNA: TGTGCCAGCAGCATAGCTCGCCTCGCGCGACCAGATACGCAGTATTTT. Its protein is CASSIARLARPDTQYF.